This T cell receptor beta chain was identified during a study of PD-1 blockade in classical Hodgkin lymphoma. Study-level findings and limits: Initiation of nivolumab under 1 year after ASCT led to exclusion of patients. When set against healthy donors, newly diagnosed patients were reported to show lower baseline TCR diversity. What caused the repertoire differences, perhaps disease activity or prior therapy, remains undefined. The diversity seen at baseline in complete responders resembled that of newly diagnosed patients.

On this clone itself: Its matching antigen is unknown.

Assay: immunoSEQ multiplex PCR; the TCRdb copy retains only in-frame clones and omits some. The sample comprises approximately 28,000 clones, around three quarters of which are singletons, and 2% to 2.5% rests with the top ten. Every patient experienced relapse after autologous stem cell transplantation, and brentuximab vedotin exposure varied. Magnetic negative selection of thawed PBMCs was the method by which CD4+ T cells were purified. The sample consisted of CD4+ T cells from blood, taken at baseline. The receptor was isolated from a human donor with classical Hodgkin lymphoma.

CDR3 region: CASSLRSGEKLFF. In DNA form, the CDR3 reads TGTGCCAGCAGCCTCAGGTCGGGAGAAAAACTGTTTTTT. V is TRBV9 and J is TRBJ1-4; D remains ambiguous. In germline, CDR1 is SGDLS, CDR2 YYNGEE. Trimming shortened V by 4 bases and J by 8 bases, and 12 bases separated the two germline ends. This CDR3 spans 13 amino acids.